The entry below describes one TCR beta chain. These data come from a study of blood T cell repertoires in COVID-19. Study as a whole: T cells, B-cell-depleted T cells, or PBMCs supplied cDNA or gDNA.

Germline CDR1 MNHEY, CDR2 SVGAGI. The CDR3 length is 15 residues. Germline trimming cut 0 bases from V and 2 bases from J; bases unmatched to any gene: 4. In the original processing: Reference gene primer amplification gave nucleated cell count estimates. Assay used: immunoSEQ multiplex PCR; TCRdb lists only in-frame clones, some missing. The DNA gave D and trimming, while V, J and clone size come from that table. Of 150,000 to 200,000 clones listed, more than 75% are singletons. Ages ranged from roughly 18 to 100 years, with residence in 24 US areas. Sequenced sample: PBMCs or T cells enriched from blood (not recorded which). This clonotype was sampled from a woman aged 45 to 65 who had recovered from COVID-19. This chain links TRBV6-5 with TRBJ2-7; 7 bases are shared with TRBD2. The CDR3 here is CASSYSGGSPYEQYF. The CDR3, as DNA: TGTGCCAGCAGTTACTCCGGCGGGAGCCCCTACGAGCAGTACTTC.